The rows below give T cell receptor beta chains drawn from one sample of a study of T cells in Graves' hyperthyroidism and ophthalmopathy. TCRdb re-derived calls from the multiplex PCR reads in MiXCR, one entry per CDR3 protein. The table has fewer than 800,000 distinct CDR3 sequences, over 15% seen once. The source material was blood. The receptors were gathered from a man younger than 35 with Graves' hyperthyroidism. Each CDR3 is given with its conserved first and last residue. Fields, in order: V gene, J gene, clone size, D gene, CDR3 protein, CDR3 DNA. D genes are given only for firm matches. Clone size is shown for a subset of rows, as once, few, many or a class of expanded clone.

TRBV4-1	TRBJ2-3	-	TRBD2	CASSQLAGGLSTDTQYF	TGCGCCAGCAGCCAATTAGCGGGAGGCCTCAGCACAGATACGCAGTATTTT
TRBV19	TRBJ2-3	-	-	CANSKSGPISTDTQYF	TGTGCCAATAGTAAGAGCGGGCCTATTAGCACAGATACGCAGTATTTT
TRBV5-8	TRBJ1-2	-	TRBD1	CASSSGDSRSSYTF	TGTGCCAGCAGCTCGGGGGACAGTCGTTCTAGCTACACCTTC
TRBV28	TRBJ1-1	-	-	CASSLDSLQAFF	TGTGCCAGCAGTTTGGACAGCCTTCAAGCTTTCTTT
TRBV3-1	TRBJ1-4	few	-	CASSHLGLDEKLFF	TGTGCCAGCAGCCACCTCGGACTGGACGAAAAACTGTTTTTT
TRBV4-2	TRBJ1-1	many	-	CASSPRGPDTEAFF	TGTGCCAGCAGCCCCCGCGGACCTGACACTGAAGCTTTCTTT
TRBV6-1	TRBJ2-2	many	-	CASRKTGLKNTGELFF	TGTGCCAGCAGAAAAACAGGGCTTAAAAACACCGGGGAGCTGTTTTTT
TRBV7-9	TRBJ2-1	many	TRBD2	CASSLAVGLAGVPWGNEQFF	TGTGCCAGCAGCTTAGCCGTGGGACTAGCGGGAGTACCCTGGGGGAATGAGCAGTTCTTC
TRBV7-3	TRBJ2-2	-	TRBD1	CASSLGQALTGELFF	TGTGCCAGCAGCTTGGGACAGGCCCTCACCGGGGAGCTGTTTTTT
TRBV28	TRBJ2-7	-	-	CASSEARGNSYEQYF	TGTGCCAGCAGCGAGGCCCGGGGGAACTCCTACGAGCAGTACTTC
TRBV28	TRBJ2-3	many	TRBD2	CASSPRREGANTQYF	TGTGCCAGCAGTCCTCGGCGGGAGGGCGCGAATACGCAGTATTTT
TRBV6-5	TRBJ1-4	few	-	CASSYSAGRGESLFF	TGTGCCAGCAGTTACTCGGCAGGTCGGGGCGAAAGTCTGTTTTTT
TRBV7-9	TRBJ1-1	many	-	CASSLEALGGTEAFF	TGTGCCAGCAGCTTAGAAGCCCTGGGGGGCACTGAAGCTTTCTTT
TRBV12-3/TRBV12-4	TRBJ1-1	few	TRBD1	CATKQGTNTEAFF	TGTGCCACAAAACAGGGGACGAACACTGAAGCTTTCTTT
TRBV6-2/TRBV6-3	TRBJ2-1	many	TRBD2	CASSRGGILSSNEQFF	TGTGCCAGCAGCCGGGGAGGGATTTTGTCTTCAAATGAGCAGTTCTTC
TRBV20-1	TRBJ2-3	few	TRBD2	CSARGGLAAITDTQYF	TGCAGTGCTAGAGGGGGACTAGCGGCCATCACAGATACGCAGTATTTT
TRBV7-9	TRBJ2-1	-	TRBD2	CAGSSGLAANEQFF	TGTGCCGGCAGCTCTGGACTAGCAGCCAATGAGCAGTTCTTC
TRBV28	TRBJ1-5	many	-	CASTDPGFNQPQHF	TGTGCCAGCACCGATCCGGGTTTTAATCAGCCCCAGCATTTT
TRBV7-2	TRBJ2-7	few	-	CASGSQWGPYEQYF	TGTGCCAGCGGTTCACAGTGGGGCCCCTACGAGCAGTACTTC
TRBV28	TRBJ2-3	many	-	CASSPGLIGFSTDTQYF	TGTGCCAGCAGTCCTGGACTTATTGGTTTTAGCACAGATACGCAGTATTTT
TRBV29-1	TRBJ2-1	-	-	CSVARTNDYNEQFF	TGCAGCGTTGCCAGGACTAACGACTACAATGAGCAGTTCTTC
TRBV30	TRBJ2-1	many	-	CAWSPELNEQFF	TGTGCCTGGTCCCCCGAACTAAATGAGCAGTTCTTC
TRBV19	TRBJ1-6	few	-	CASRDRNSPLHF	TGTGCCAGTAGGGACAGAAATTCACCCCTCCACTTT
TRBV20-1	TRBJ1-2	few	-	CSAPFPGGPEDYTF	TGCAGTGCTCCCTTTCCGGGGGGTCCTGAGGACTACACCTTC
TRBV20-1	TRBJ2-1	-	TRBD2	CSVTSGRALEQFF	TGCAGTGTAACTAGCGGGAGGGCCCTTGAGCAGTTCTTC
TRBV28	TRBJ2-7	many	TRBD1	CASSLPGQGPEQYF	TGTGCCAGCAGTCTCCCGGGACAGGGCCCCGAGCAGTACTTC
TRBV4-3	TRBJ2-7	few	-	CASSQAEGPYEQYF	TGCGCCAGCAGCCAAGCGGAGGGGCCTTACGAGCAGTACTTC
TRBV12-3/TRBV12-4	TRBJ2-7	many	-	CASRLAGPSYEQYF	TGTGCCAGCAGGCTTGCGGGGCCTTCCTACGAGCAGTACTTC
TRBV4-1	TRBJ2-7	-	-	CASSQDEGSSYEQYF	TGCGCCAGCAGCCAAGACGAGGGGAGCTCCTACGAGCAGTACTTC
TRBV20-1	TRBJ1-1	many	-	CSASEVGHRNTEAFF	TGCAGTGCTTCAGAGGTTGGGCACAGGAACACTGAAGCTTTCTTT
TRBV7-6	TRBJ2-2	many	-	CASSPLWQGTGELFF	TGTGCCAGCAGCCCATTGTGGCAGGGTACCGGGGAGCTGTTTTTT
TRBV6-1	TRBJ2-1	few	-	CASSDPQDTNEQFF	TGTGCCAGCAGTGACCCCCAAGATACGAATGAGCAGTTCTTC
TRBV20-1	TRBJ2-1	many	-	CSASSLREQFF	TGCAGTGCTAGTTCCCTAAGGGAGCAGTTCTTC
TRBV3-1	TRBJ1-1	few	-	CASSPQGLGVTEAFF	TGTGCCAGCAGCCCCCAGGGGTTGGGGGTCACTGAAGCTTTCTTT
TRBV2	TRBJ2-7	many	TRBD1	CASSGGQGSEQYF	TGTGCCAGCAGCGGGGGACAGGGAAGCGAGCAGTACTTC
TRBV29-1	TRBJ2-6	-	-	CSVWHSGANVLTF	TGCAGCGTTTGGCACTCTGGGGCCAACGTCCTGACTTTC
TRBV11-1	TRBJ2-1	many	-	CASSEAQTDNEQFF	TGTGCCAGCAGCGAAGCCCAGACTGACAATGAGCAGTTCTTC
TRBV28	TRBJ2-7	many	-	CASSLFRSSYEQYF	TGTGCCAGCAGTTTATTCCGGAGCTCCTACGAGCAGTACTTC
TRBV7-9	TRBJ1-2	few	-	CASSLGPGSRGAGYTF	TGTGCCAGCAGCTTAGGTCCCGGATCCCGAGGAGCTGGCTACACCTTC
TRBV27	TRBJ1-1	many	-	CASSSSTGYMNTEAFF	TGTGCCAGCAGTTCTTCTACAGGCTACATGAACACTGAAGCTTTCTTT
TRBV6-5	TRBJ2-2	-	-	CASSYGSSPGDTGELFF	TGTGCCAGCAGTTACGGTAGCAGCCCCGGGGACACCGGGGAGCTGTTTTTT
TRBV3-1	TRBJ2-2	few	TRBD2	CASSRGLAGSGTGELFF	TGTGCCAGCAGCCGAGGACTAGCGGGCTCTGGCACCGGGGAGCTGTTTTTT
TRBV5-1	TRBJ2-1	-	-	CASSFKSGLSSYNEQFF	TGCGCCAGCAGCTTTAAATCAGGGCTTTCTTCCTACAATGAGCAGTTCTTC
TRBV6-2/TRBV6-3	TRBJ2-7	many	TRBD2	CASSYSGRNYEQYF	TGTGCCAGCAGTTACAGCGGGAGGAACTACGAGCAGTACTTC
TRBV28	TRBJ2-2	many	TRBD1	CASSPDGQGDGELFF	TGTGCCAGCAGTCCCGACGGACAGGGGGACGGGGAGCTGTTTTTT
TRBV2	TRBJ1-1	many	-	CASSVGTAAGREAFF	TGTGCCAGCAGTGTCGGGACGGCAGCTGGACGTGAAGCTTTCTTT
TRBV30	TRBJ1-5	many	-	CAWSPDISNQPQHF	TGTGCCTGGAGCCCTGACATTAGCAATCAGCCCCAGCATTTT
TRBV3-1	TRBJ2-7	many	-	CASSQRGEQYF	TGTGCCAGCAGCCAAAGGGGGGAGCAGTACTTC
TRBV3-1	TRBJ2-7	many	TRBD2	CASSPGGLAGGEQYF	TGTGCCAGCAGCCCTGGGGGGCTAGCGGGAGGCGAGCAGTACTTC
TRBV15	TRBJ1-5	-	-	CATSRQGSNQPQHF	TGTGCCACCAGCAGACAGGGGAGCAATCAGCCCCAGCATTTT
TRBV6-2/TRBV6-3	TRBJ1-5	-	-	CASRINQPQHF	TGTGCCAGCAGGATCAATCAGCCCCAGCATTTT